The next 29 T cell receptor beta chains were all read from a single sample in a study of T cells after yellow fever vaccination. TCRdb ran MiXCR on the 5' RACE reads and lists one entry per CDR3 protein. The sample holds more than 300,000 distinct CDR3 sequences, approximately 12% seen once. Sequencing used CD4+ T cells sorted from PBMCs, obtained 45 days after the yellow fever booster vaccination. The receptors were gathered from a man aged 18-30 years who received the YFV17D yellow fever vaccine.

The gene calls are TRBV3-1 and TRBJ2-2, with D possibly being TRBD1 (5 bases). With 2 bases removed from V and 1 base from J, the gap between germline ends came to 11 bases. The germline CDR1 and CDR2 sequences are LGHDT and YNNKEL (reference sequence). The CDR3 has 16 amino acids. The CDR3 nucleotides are TGTGCCAGCAGCCAAACTCCGACAGTGAACACCGGGGAGCTGTTTTTT. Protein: CASSQTPTVNTGELFF.

The CDR3 bases are TGTGCCAGCAGGGTGATGCCTTCTGGAAACACCATATATTTT. It is translated as CASRVMPSGNTIYF. The genes are TRBV2 and TRBJ1-3, with unresolved D. The CDR3 has 14 amino acids. The germline CDR1 and CDR2 sequences are SNHLY and FYNNEI. V lost 6 bases and J lost 1, with 10 bases in between.

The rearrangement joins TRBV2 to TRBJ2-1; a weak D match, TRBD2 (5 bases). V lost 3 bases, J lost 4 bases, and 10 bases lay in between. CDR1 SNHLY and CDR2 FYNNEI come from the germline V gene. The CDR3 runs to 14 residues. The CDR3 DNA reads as TGTGCCAGCAGTGAGTCTAGCCCATACAATGAGCAGTTCTTC. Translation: CASSESSPYNEQFF.

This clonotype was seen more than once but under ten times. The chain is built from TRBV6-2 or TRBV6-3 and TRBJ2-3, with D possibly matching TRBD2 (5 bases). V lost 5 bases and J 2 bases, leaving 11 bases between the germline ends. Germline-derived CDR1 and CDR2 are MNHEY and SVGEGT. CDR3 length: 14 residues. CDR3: CASSRTDYTDTQYF. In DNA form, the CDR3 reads TGTGCCAGCAGTAGAACAGACTACACAGATACGCAGTATTTT.

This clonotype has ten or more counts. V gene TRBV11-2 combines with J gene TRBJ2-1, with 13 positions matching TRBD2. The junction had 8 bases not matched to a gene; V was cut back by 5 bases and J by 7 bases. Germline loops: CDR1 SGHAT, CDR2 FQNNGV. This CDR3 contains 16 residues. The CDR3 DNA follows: TGTGCCAGCAGCAGTACTAGCGGGGGGGCTCGGAATGAGCAGTTCTTC. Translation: CASSSTSGGARNEQFF.

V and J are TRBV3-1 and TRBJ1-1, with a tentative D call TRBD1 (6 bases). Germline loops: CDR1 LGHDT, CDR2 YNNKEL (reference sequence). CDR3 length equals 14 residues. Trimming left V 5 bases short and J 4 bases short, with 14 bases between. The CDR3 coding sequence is TGTGCCAGCAGCACCAGGGGTGGGGGCACTGAAGCTTTCTTT. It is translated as CASSTRGGGTEAFF.

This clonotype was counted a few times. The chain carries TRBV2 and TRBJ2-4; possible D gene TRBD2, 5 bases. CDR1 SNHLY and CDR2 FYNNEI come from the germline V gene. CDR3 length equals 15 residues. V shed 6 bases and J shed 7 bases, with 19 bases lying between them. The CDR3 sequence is CASSPPGSTMNIQYF. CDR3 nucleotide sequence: TGTGCCAGCAGCCCTCCGGGGTCGACGATGAACATTCAGTACTTC.

CDR3 coding DNA: TGTGCCATCAGTCCTCGTAGCGATACGCAGTATTTT. This sequence encodes CAISPRSDTQYF. This chain joins TRBV10-3 and TRBJ2-3; no reliable D call. Germline V gives CDR1 ENHRY, CDR2 SYGVKD. Trimming took off 5 bases at V and 6 bases at J, with 9 bases between the two ends. The CDR3 loop spans 12 amino acids.

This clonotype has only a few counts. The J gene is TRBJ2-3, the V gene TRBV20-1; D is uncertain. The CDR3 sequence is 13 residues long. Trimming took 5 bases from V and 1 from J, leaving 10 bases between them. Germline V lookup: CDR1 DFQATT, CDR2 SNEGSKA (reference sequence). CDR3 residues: CSAGVVGTDTQYF. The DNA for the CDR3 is TGCAGTGCTGGAGTGGTTGGCACAGATACGCAGTATTTT.

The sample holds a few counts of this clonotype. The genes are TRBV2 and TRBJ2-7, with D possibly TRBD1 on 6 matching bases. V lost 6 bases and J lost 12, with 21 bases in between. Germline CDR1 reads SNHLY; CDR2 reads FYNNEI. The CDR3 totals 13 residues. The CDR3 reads CASSREETGNWYV. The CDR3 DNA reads TGTGCCAGCAGCCGCGAGGAAACAGGGAACTGGTACGTC.

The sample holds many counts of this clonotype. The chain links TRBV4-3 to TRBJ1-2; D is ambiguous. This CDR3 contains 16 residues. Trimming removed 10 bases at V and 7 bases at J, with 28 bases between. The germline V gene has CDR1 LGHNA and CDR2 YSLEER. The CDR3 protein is CATSERSSGALTGYTF. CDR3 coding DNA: TGCGCCACCTCCGAGCGGTCCTCAGGTGCCCTAACTGGCTACACCTTC.

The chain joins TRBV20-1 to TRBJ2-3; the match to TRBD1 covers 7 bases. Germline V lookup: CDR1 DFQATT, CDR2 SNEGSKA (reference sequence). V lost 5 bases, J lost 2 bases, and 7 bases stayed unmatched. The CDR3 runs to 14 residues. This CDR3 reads CSALRTGTTDTQYF. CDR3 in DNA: TGCAGTGCTTTGCGGACAGGTACCACAGATACGCAGTATTTT.

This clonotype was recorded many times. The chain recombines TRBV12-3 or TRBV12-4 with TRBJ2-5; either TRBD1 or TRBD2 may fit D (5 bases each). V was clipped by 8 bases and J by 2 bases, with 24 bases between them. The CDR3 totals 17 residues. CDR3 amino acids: CASCNGPGPSLQETQYF. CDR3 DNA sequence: TGTGCCAGCTGCAACGGACCGGGACCGTCATTGCAAGAGACCCAGTACTTC.

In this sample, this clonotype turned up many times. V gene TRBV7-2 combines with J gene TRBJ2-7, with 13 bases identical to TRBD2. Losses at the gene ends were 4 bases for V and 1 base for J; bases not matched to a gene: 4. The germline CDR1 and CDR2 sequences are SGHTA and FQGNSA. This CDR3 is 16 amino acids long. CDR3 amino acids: CASSSPTSGGSYEQYV. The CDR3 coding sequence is TGTGCCAGCAGCTCCCCGACTAGCGGGGGGTCCTACGAGCAGTACGTC.

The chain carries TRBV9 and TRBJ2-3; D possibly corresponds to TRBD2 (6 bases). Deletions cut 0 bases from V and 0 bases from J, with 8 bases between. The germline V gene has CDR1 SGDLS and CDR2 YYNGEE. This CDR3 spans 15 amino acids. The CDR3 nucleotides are TGTGCCAGCAGCGTAGCGGGGACTAGCACAGATACGCAGTATTTT. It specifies CASSVAGTSTDTQYF.

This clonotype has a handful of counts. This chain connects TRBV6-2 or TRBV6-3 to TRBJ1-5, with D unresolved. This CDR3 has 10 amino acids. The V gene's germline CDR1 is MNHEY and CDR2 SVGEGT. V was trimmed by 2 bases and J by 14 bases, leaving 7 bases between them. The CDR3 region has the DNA TGTGCCAGCAGTTACCCCTTTAAGCATTTT. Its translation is CASSYPFKHF.

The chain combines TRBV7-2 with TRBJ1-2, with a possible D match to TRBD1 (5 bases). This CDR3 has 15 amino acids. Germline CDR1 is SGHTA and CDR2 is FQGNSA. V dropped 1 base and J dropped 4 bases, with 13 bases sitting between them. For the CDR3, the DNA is TGTGCCAGCAGCTTAGAACGACAGACCAGCTATGGCTACACCTTC. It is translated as CASSLERQTSYGYTF.

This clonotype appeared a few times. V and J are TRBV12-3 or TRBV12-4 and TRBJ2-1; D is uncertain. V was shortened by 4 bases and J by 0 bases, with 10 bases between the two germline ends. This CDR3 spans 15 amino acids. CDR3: CASSWRKSSYNEQFF. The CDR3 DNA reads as TGTGCCAGCAGTTGGCGGAAGAGCTCCTACAATGAGCAGTTCTTC.

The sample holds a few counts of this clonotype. CDR3 nucleotide sequence: TGCGCCAGCAGCTTGGCTCAGGGTTCAGGAAACACCATATATTTT. It specifies CASSLAQGSGNTIYF. This sequence joins TRBV5-1 and TRBJ1-3; D might be TRBD1 (5 bases). The CDR3 runs 15 residues. V shed 0 bases and J shed 4 bases, with 11 bases lying between them. CDR1 and CDR2 from the germline V gene are SGHRS and YFSETQ.

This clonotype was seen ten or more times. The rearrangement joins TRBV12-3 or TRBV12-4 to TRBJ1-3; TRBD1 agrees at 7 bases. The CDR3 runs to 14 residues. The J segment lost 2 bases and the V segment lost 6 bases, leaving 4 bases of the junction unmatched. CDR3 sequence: CASSSQGAGNTIYF. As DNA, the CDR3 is TGTGCCAGCAGCTCGCAGGGGGCTGGAAACACCATATATTTT.

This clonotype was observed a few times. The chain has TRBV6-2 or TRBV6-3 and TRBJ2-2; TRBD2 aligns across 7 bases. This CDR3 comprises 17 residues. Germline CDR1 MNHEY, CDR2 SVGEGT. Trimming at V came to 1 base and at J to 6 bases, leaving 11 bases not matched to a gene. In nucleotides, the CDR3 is TGTGCCAGCAGTTACTGGAGGCGGGGGAGAGAATCCGGGGAGCTGTTTTTT. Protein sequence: CASSYWRRGRESGELFF.

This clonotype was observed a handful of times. The CDR3 loop reads CASSQQGWDGYTF. CDR3 sequence (DNA): TGTGCCAGCAGCCAACAGGGTTGGGATGGCTACACCTTC. V gene TRBV11-2 combines with J gene TRBJ1-2; TRBD1 might be the D (6 bases). This CDR3 is built from 13 residues. The germline CDR1 and CDR2 sequences are SGHAT and FQNNGV. V shed 5 bases and J shed 6 bases, with 13 bases lying between them.

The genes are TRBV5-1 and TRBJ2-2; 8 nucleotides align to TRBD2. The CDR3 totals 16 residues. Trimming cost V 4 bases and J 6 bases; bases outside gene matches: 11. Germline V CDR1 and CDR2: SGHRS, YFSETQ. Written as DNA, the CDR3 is TGCGCCAGCAGCATCCTGACTAGCGAAGGGGCCGGGGAGCTGTTTTTT. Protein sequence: CASSILTSEGAGELFF.

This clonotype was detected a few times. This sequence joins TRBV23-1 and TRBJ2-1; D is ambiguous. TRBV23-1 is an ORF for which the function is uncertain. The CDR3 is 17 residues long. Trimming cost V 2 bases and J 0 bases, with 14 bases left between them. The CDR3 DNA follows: TGCGCCAGCAGTCAACCCCCCCGGTGGCCCTCCTACAATGAGCAGTTCTTC. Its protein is CASSQPPRWPSYNEQFF.

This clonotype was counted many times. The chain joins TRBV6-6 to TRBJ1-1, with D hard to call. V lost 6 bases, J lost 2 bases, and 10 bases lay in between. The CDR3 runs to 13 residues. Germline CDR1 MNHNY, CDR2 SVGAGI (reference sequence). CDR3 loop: CASSYATNTEAFF. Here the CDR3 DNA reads TGTGCCAGCAGCTATGCGACTAACACTGAAGCTTTCTTT.

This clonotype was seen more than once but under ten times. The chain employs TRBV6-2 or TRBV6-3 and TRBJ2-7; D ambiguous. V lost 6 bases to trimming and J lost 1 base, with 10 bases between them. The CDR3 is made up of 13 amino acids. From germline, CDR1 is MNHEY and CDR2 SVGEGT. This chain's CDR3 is CASSGTGSYEQYF. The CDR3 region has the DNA TGTGCCAGCAGCGGCACCGGGTCCTACGAGCAGTACTTC.

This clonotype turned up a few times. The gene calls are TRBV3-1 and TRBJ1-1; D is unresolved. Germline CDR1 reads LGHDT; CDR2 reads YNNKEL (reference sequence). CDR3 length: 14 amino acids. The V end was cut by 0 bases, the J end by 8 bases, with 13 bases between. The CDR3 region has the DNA TGTGCCAGCAGCCAAGAAAGTTCGCGGGCCGAAGCTTTCTTT. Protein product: CASSQESSRAEAFF.

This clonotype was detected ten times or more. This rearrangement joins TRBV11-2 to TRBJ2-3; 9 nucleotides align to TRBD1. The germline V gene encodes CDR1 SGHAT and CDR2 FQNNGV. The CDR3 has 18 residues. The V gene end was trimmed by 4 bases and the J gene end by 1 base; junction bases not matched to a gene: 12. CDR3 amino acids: CASSSRDKGQGGTDTQYF. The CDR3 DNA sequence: TGTGCCAGCAGCTCGCGAGACAAGGGACAGGGTGGCACAGATACGCAGTATTTT.

Here the CDR3 DNA reads TGTGCCAGCAGTACGTCAGGGACAGGATCCTCGAACGAGCAGTACTTC. Protein product: CASSTSGTGSSNEQYF. The V and J genes are TRBV12-3 or TRBV12-4 and TRBJ2-7, with TRBD1 matching 8 bases. With V trimmed by 5 bases and J by 5 bases, 14 bases remained unmatched. The CDR3 has 16 residues.